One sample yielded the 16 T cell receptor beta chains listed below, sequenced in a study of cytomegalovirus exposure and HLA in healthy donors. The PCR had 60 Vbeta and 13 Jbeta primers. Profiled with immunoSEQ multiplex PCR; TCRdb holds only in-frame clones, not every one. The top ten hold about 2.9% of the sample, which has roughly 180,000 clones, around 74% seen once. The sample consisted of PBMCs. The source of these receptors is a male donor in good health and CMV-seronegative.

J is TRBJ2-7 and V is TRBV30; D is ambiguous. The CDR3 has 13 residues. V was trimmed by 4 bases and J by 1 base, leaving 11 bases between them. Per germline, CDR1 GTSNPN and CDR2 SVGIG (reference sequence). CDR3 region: CAWNGVQSYEQYF. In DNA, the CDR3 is TGTGCCTGGAATGGTGTGCAGTCCTACGAGCAGTACTTC.

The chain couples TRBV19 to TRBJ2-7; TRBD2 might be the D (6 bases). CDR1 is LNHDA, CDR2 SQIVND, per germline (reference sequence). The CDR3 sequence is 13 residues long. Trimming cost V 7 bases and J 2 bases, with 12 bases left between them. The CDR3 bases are TGTGCCAGTATCCTCGGGGGTACCTACGAGCAGTACTTC. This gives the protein CASILGGTYEQYF. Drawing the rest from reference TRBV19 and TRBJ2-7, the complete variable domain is DGGITQSPKYLFRKEGQNVTLSCEQNLNHDAMYWYRQDPGQGLRLIYYSQIVNDFQKGDIAEGYSVSREKKESFPLTVTSAQKNPTAFYLCASILGGTYEQYFGPGTRLTVT.

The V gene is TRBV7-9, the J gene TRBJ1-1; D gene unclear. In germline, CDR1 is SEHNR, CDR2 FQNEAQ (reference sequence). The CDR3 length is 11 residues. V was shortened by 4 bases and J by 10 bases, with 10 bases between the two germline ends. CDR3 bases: TGTGCCAGCAGCTCGGACCGGGGAGCTTTCTTT. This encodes CASSSDRGAFF.

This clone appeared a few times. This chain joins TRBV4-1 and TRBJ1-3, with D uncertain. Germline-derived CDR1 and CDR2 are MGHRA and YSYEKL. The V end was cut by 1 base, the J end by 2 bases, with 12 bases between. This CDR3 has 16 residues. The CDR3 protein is CASSQVGAVAGNTIYF. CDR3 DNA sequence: TGCGCCAGCAGCCAAGTGGGTGCGGTCGCTGGAAACACCATATATTTT.

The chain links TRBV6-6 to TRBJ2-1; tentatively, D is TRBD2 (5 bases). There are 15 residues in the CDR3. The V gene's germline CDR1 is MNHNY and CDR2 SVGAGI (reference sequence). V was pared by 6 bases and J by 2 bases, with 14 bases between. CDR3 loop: CASRKYSDTYNEQFF. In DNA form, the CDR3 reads TGTGCCAGCAGGAAATATAGCGATACCTACAATGAGCAGTTCTTC.

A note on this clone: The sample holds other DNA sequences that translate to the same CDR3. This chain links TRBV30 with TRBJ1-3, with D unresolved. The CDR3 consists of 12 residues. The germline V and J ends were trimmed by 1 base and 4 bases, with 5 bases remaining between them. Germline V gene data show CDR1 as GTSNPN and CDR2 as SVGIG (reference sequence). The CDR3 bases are TGTGCCTGGAGTGGAGGAGGAAACACCATATATTTT. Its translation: CAWSGGGNTIYF.

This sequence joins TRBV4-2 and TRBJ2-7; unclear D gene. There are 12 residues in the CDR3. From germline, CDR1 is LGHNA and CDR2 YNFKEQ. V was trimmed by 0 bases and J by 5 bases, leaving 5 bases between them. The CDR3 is CASSQDYHEQYF. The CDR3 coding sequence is TGTGCCAGCAGCCAAGACTACCACGAGCAGTACTTC.

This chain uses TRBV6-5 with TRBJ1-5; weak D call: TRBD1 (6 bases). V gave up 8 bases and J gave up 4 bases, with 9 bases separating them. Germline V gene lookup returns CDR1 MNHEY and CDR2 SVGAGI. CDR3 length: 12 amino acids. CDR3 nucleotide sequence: TGTGCCAGCGGGGGACATAATCAGCCCCAGCATTTT. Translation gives CASGGHNQPQHF.

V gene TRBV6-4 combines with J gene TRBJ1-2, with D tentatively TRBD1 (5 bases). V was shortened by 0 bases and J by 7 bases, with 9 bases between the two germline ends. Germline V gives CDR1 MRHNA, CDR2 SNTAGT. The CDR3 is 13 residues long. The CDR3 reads CASSDSDGGGYTF. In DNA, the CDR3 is TGTGCCAGCAGTGACTCAGACGGGGGTGGCTACACCTTC.

CDR3 coding DNA: TGTGCCAGCCTCGACAGTGCACGTTACGAGCAGTACTTC. It translates to CASLDSARYEQYF. The chain has TRBV2 and TRBJ2-7; D possibly corresponds to TRBD1 (5 bases). Per the germline V gene, CDR1 is SNHLY and CDR2 is FYNNEI. This CDR3 has 13 residues. V lost 8 bases and J 4 bases, leaving 15 bases between the germline ends.

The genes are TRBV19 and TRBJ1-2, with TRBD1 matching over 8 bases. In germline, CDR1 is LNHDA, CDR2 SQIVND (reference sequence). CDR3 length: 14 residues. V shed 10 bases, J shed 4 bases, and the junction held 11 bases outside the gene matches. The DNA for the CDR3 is TGTGCCATCCAGCCCGGGACAGGAGCCTATGGCTACACCTTC. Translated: CAIQPGTGAYGYTF. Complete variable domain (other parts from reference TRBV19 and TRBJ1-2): DGGITQSPKYLFRKEGQNVTLSCEQNLNHDAMYWYRQDPGQGLRLIYYSQIVNDFQKGDIAEGYSVSREKKESFPLTVTSAQKNPTAFYLCAIQPGTGAYGYTFGSGTRLTVV.

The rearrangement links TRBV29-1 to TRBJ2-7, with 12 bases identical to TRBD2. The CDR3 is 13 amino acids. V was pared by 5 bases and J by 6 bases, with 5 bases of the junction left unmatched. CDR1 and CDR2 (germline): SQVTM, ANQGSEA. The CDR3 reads CSVRKTSGSEQYF. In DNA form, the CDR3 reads TGCAGCGTTCGCAAGACTAGCGGGAGCGAGCAGTACTTC.

The CDR3 here is CASSETSGSSYNEQFF. The CDR3 DNA is TGTGCCAGCAGTGAAACTAGCGGGAGCTCCTACAATGAGCAGTTCTTC. The chain uses TRBV25-1 and TRBJ2-1, with 11 nucleotides matching TRBD2. J gave up 0 bases and V 2 bases, and 0 bases lay outside the gene matches. The CDR3 loop spans 16 amino acids. Germline loops: CDR1 MGHDK, CDR2 SYGVNS.

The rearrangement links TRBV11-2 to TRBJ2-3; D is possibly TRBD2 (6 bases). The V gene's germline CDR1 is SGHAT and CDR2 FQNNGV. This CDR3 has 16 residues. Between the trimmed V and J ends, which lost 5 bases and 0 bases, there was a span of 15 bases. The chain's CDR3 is CASSAISGPSTDTQYF. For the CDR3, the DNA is TGTGCCAGCAGCGCTATTAGCGGACCTAGCACAGATACGCAGTATTTT.

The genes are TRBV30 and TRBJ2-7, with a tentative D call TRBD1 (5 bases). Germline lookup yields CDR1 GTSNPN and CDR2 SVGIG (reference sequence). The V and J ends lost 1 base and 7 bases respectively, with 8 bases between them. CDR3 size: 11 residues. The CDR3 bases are TGTGCCTGGAGTGGGGGCTGGGAGCAGTACTTC. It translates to CAWSGGWEQYF. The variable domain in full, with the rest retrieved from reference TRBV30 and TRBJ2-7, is SQTIHQWPATLVQPVGSPLSLECTVEGTSNPNLYWYRQAAGRGLQLLFYSVGIGQISSEVPQNLSASRPQDRQFILSSKKLLLSDSGFYLCAWSGGWEQYFGPGTRLTVT.

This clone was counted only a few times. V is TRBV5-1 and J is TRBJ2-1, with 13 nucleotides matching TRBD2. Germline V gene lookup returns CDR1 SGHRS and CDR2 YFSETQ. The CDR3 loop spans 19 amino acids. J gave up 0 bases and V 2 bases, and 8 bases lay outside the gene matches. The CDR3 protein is CASSFVGTSGMSSYNEQFF. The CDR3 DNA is TGCGCCAGCAGCTTCGTCGGGACTAGCGGGATGTCCTCCTACAATGAGCAGTTCTTC.